The source of this TCR beta chain is a study of OX40 agonist ivuxolimab in advanced cancers. The overall study: Patients were dosed intravenously with ivuxolimab at 0.01 to 10 mg/kg every 2 weeks. Every patient in dose escalation had hepatocellular carcinoma, melanoma, renal cell or head and neck cancer.

Trimming removed 5 bases at V and 2 bases at J, with 10 bases between. The CDR3 has 13 amino acids. Per germline, CDR1 MNHEY and CDR2 SVGAGI. Remarks on this clone: Its specificity is unknown.

The assay was immunoSEQ multiplex PCR, and TCRdb's table has in-frame clones only and misses some. The sample has under 110,000 clones, 90% seen once. General study results and limits: In the 0.1 to 3.0 mg/kg range, CD4+ and CD8+ blood T cells had expanded clonally by week 6. CD4+ T cells averaged fewer expanded clones than CD8+ T cells.

The receptor comes from an adult with an advanced solid tumor such as melanoma, head and neck, liver or kidney cancer. The material sequenced was CD4+ or CD8+ T cells sorted from blood, taken in a trial of the OX40 agonist ivuxolimab. The chain joins TRBV6-5 to TRBJ2-7; perhaps TRBD1 as D (5 bases). The CDR3 sequence is CASSKDTTYEQYF. The DNA of the CDR3 is TGTGCCAGCAGTAAGGACACCACCTACGAGCAGTACTTC.